These T cell receptor beta chains were read from a single sample in a study of control samples from healthy donors and cancer patients. TCRdb's copy holds only in-frame clones and misses some; the assay was immunoSEQ multiplex PCR. The table records roughly 99,000 clones, roughly 78% of them present only once. Sequences were obtained from blood. These receptors originate from a man in his 60s in good health. CDR3s include the opening cysteine and the closing phenylalanine or tryptophan. Fields, in order: J gene, clone size, V gene, D gene, CDR3 DNA, CDR3 protein. The D gene is left open where the match is weak. Not all rows give a size; the values are once, few, many and, for expanded clones, a class.

TRBJ1-1 | NA | TRBV13 | NA | TGTGCCAGCCCCAGACCCAACACTGAAGCTTTCTTT | CASPRPNTEAFF
TRBJ2-3 | NA | TRBV5-1 | NA | TGCGCCAGCAGCTGGACTGGAGGCTCCGATACGCAGTATTTT | CASSWTGGSDTQYF
TRBJ2-6 | NA | TRBV23-1 | NA | TGCGCCAGCAGTCAATCGGGGGTAGCACAGCCAAACGCTGGGGCCAACGTCCTGACTTTC | CASSQSGVAQPNAGANVLTF
TRBJ2-1 | NA | TRBV7-6 | NA | TGTGCCAGCAGCTTAGCGCCGGCGGGAACCTACAATGAGCAGTTCTTC | CASSLAPAGTYNEQFF
TRBJ2-1 | medium-sized | TRBV27 | TRBD2 | TGTGCCAGCAGTACAGGACTAGCGGGAGTCAACAATGAGCAGTTCTTC | CASSTGLAGVNNEQFF
TRBJ2-7 | NA | TRBV7-3 | NA | TGTGCCAGCAGCTTAGCCTCGGGGCAGGGCCACGAGCAGTACTTC | CASSLASGQGHEQYF
TRBJ1-1 | NA | TRBV6-5 | TRBD1 | TGTGCCACCTTCTATTCAGGGGGGAACACTGAAGCTTTCTTT | CATFYSGGNTEAFF
TRBJ2-7 | NA | TRBV28 | NA | TGTGCCAGCATTGGGGACCCGTGGGAGCAGTACTTC | CASIGDPWEQYF
TRBJ2-3 | NA | TRBV11-2 | TRBD2 | TGTGCCAGCAGCTTAGTAGGGGTTGCGGGAGAAGATACGCAGTATTTT | CASSLVGVAGEDTQYF
TRBJ1-1 | once | TRBV12-3/TRBV12-4 | NA | TGTGCCAGCAGTTTAGCACTACAATCTGAAGCTTTCTTT | CASSLALQSEAFF
TRBJ2-5 | NA | TRBV11-2 | TRBD1 | TGTGCCAGCAGCCTAAACAGGGGGCGGAAGACCCAGTACTTC | CASSLNRGRKTQYF
TRBJ2-7 | NA | TRBV28 | TRBD1 | TGTGCCAGCAGTCTAGACGGACAGGGGGCTCTCACCTACGAGCAGTACTTC | CASSLDGQGALTYEQYF
TRBJ2-2 | NA | TRBV5-1 | NA | TGCGCCAGCACCTTACAGGGCGCGAACACCGGGGAGCTGTTTTTT | CASTLQGANTGELFF
TRBJ1-1 | NA | TRBV2 | NA | TGTGCCAGCAGTGTCACGATGAGTAACACTGAAGCTTTCTTT | CASSVTMSNTEAFF
TRBJ1-6 | NA | TRBV9 | NA | TGTGCCAGCAGCGTAGGAAGGGACTCACCCCTCCACTTT | CASSVGRDSPLHF
TRBJ2-5 | NA | TRBV6-6 | TRBD1 | TGTGCCAGCAGCAAGCCGGGACAGGTGGAAGAGACCCAGTACTTC | CASSKPGQVEETQYF
TRBJ2-5 | NA | TRBV7-2 | NA | TGTGCCAGCAGCTCGGGACGGGCCCAAGAGACCCAGTACTTC | CASSSGRAQETQYF
TRBJ2-5 | NA | TRBV11-2 | NA | TGTGCCAGCAGCCCCCTTCGCCAGGGCCCCGCGGGGACCCAGTACTTC | CASSPLRQGPAGTQYF
TRBJ1-1 | few | TRBV5-1 | NA | TGCGCCAGCAGCTTGTATATGGGATTGAACACTGAAGCTTTCTTT | CASSLYMGLNTEAFF
TRBJ2-3 | NA | TRBV5-1 | TRBD2 | TGCGCCAGCAGCGTGCCCCCGGGACTAGTCGTAGATACGCAGTATTTT | CASSVPPGLVVDTQYF
TRBJ2-1 | NA | TRBV27 | NA | TGTGCCAGCAGTTTATCAGGCGGGCCCTACAATGAGCAGTTCTTC | CASSLSGGPYNEQFF
TRBJ2-7 | NA | TRBV2 | NA | TGTGCCAGCAGTGAAGGTCCACGAACAGAGCAGTACTTC | CASSEGPRTEQYF
TRBJ1-4 | NA | TRBV29-1 | NA | TGCAGCGTTGGGCCCTCAGGGGCGGAAAAACTGTTTTTT | CSVGPSGAEKLFF
TRBJ2-5 | NA | TRBV5-1 | NA | TGCGCCAGCAGCATAATACAGGGCCTCCAAGAGACCCAGTACTTC | CASSIIQGLQETQYF
TRBJ2-1 | NA | TRBV9 | TRBD2 | TGTGCCAGCAGCACCGAACCTTATAGCGGGGGCCGGAATGAGCAGTTCTTC | CASSTEPYSGGRNEQFF
TRBJ2-6 | NA | TRBV5-8 | NA | TGTGCCAGCAGCTCGGGCCTGCTAGCTGGGGCCAACGTCCTGACTTTC | CASSSGLLAGANVLTF
TRBJ1-2 | once | TRBV5-5 | NA | TGTGCCAGCAGCCCCAACACGGACAGAAGCTATGGCTACACCTTC | CASSPNTDRSYGYTF
TRBJ1-2 | NA | TRBV29-1 | TRBD1 | TGCAGCCTGAGCGGGACAGGTTACGGCTACACCTTC | CSLSGTGYGYTF
TRBJ2-3 | NA | TRBV2 | NA | TGTGCCAGCAGTGGATTATTTTCGGGGGTCACAGATACGCAGTATTTT | CASSGLFSGVTDTQYF
TRBJ2-2 | few | TRBV5-4 | TRBD2 | TGTGCCAGCAGCTTGGCGGGCAGAGGCGGGGGCGGGGAGCTGTTTTTT | CASSLAGRGGGGELFF
TRBJ1-5 | few | TRBV6-5 | NA | TGTGCCAGCACAGGGGTTAGCAATCAGCCCCAGCATTTT | CASTGVSNQPQHF
TRBJ2-7 | NA | TRBV7-9 | NA | TGTGCCAGCAGCTTAGGAGGAGGGGGTCGCTCCTACGAGCAGTACTTC | CASSLGGGGRSYEQYF
TRBJ2-7 | once | TRBV3-1/TRBV3-2 | TRBD2 | TGTGCCAGCAGCCAACTGGGACTAGCGGGGGGCCGCTCCTACGAGCAGTACTTC | CASSQLGLAGGRSYEQYF
TRBJ1-2 | NA | TRBV15 | NA | TGTGCCACCAGCACGGCGGGTCCCTATGGCTACACCTTC | CATSTAGPYGYTF
TRBJ1-3 | once | TRBV19 | NA | TGTGCCAGTAGTATTTGGGAAGAAACTCCAGGCTCTGGAAACACCATATATTTT | CASSIWEETPGSGNTIYF
TRBJ1-1 | NA | TRBV19 | NA | TGTGCCAGTAGTATGTCCCCGGGTTACACTGAAGCTTTCTTT | CASSMSPGYTEAFF
TRBJ1-6 | NA | TRBV6-5 | NA | TGTGCCAGCAGTTACGCCGTGGGAGGCCGAAATTCACCCCTCCACTTT | CASSYAVGGRNSPLHF
TRBJ1-2 | NA | TRBV2 | NA | TGTGCCAGCAGTACGACAGAGAACTATGGCTACACCTTC | CASSTTENYGYTF
TRBJ1-5 | NA | TRBV2 | NA | TGTGCCAGCAGTATCTGGGGAAGTGATAGCAATCAGCCCCAGCATTTT | CASSIWGSDSNQPQHF
TRBJ2-7 | NA | TRBV24-1 | NA | TGTGCCACCAGTGATTCGGAGGGGGGGTTTTACGAGCAGTACTTC | CATSDSEGGFYEQYF
TRBJ2-7 | NA | TRBV29-1 | TRBD1 | TGCAGCCTTTCGGGACAGGTTTGCTACGAGCAGTACTTC | CSLSGQVCYEQYF
TRBJ2-1 | few | TRBV5-5 | NA | TGTGCCAGCAGCCTTAGGGCTATCAAGGGGTCCGGGATCCTCAATGAGCAGTTCTTC | CASSLRAIKGSGILNEQFF
TRBJ2-3 | NA | TRBV5-1 | TRBD2 | TGCGCCAGCAGCCCGGGCCTAGCGGGGGGCACAGATACGCAGTATTTT | CASSPGLAGGTDTQYF
TRBJ2-7 | NA | TRBV6-5 | NA | TGTGCCAGCAATGGCCCGAGGTCCTACGAGCAGTACTTC | CASNGPRSYEQYF
TRBJ2-1 | NA | TRBV5-1 | TRBD1 | TGCGCCAGCAGCTATGGACAGGAATTCGGCAATGAGCAGTTCTTC | CASSYGQEFGNEQFF
TRBJ1-6 | NA | TRBV5-1 | TRBD1 | TGCGCCAGCAGCTCGGGGACAGGGGATAATTCACCCCTCCACTTT | CASSSGTGDNSPLHF
TRBJ2-7 | NA | TRBV20-1 | NA | TGCAGTGCTATTTCATTGGGCGAGCAGTACTTC | CSAISLGEQYF
TRBJ1-1 | NA | TRBV30 | NA | TGTGCCTGGACGGGGGGGACATACTTGAACACTGAAGCTTTCTTT | CAWTGGTYLNTEAFF
TRBJ2-7 | NA | TRBV27 | NA | TGTGCCAGCAGTTTAAGGGAATCGAGCTCCTACGAGCAGTACTTC | CASSLRESSSYEQYF